A single sample is the source of the 9 T cell receptor beta chains below, sequenced in a study of human T cells and chemical hapten exposure (dated by TCRdb to the early 2020s). The protocol used for the library was RACE. The run used a NextSeq 500. Using fastp at Q25 and MiXCR, TCRdb reprocessed the public reads and kept productive beta chains. Identical CDR3 protein sequences are pooled into one entry, listed with their most common genes and DNA. For this sample there are 150,000 to 200,000 distinct CDR3 sequences; approximately 31% appear just once. The ten biggest clones cover just under 3% of the sample. The label giving this sample's time point can be read as: pre-sensitization, week 0. This specimen's treatment or condition label, interpreted: therapeutic diphenylcyclopropenone sensitization with weekly scalp DPC. Sample: whole blood, taken in connection with sensitization to the hapten diphenylcyclopropenone (DPC). The origin of the receptors is a woman under 40 with alopecia areata. Some clones in this sample may be carry-over from other donors' samples.

This clonotype was seen a few times. CDR3 sequence (DNA): TGCAGCGGAATAGCGGGGCAAGAGACCCAGTACTTC. Translated: CSGIAGQETQYF. The V gene is TRBV29-1, the J gene TRBJ2-5; TRBD2 aligns across 8 bases. The trim removed 7 bases at V and 2 bases at J, leaving 3 bases unmatched. The germline CDR1 and CDR2 sequences are SQVTM and ANQGSEA. This CDR3 contains 12 residues.

V usage is TRBV28 and J usage is TRBJ2-1, with 9 positions matching TRBD1. After removal of 8 bases from V and 13 bases from J, the junction contained 6 bases not matched to a gene. Germline V gene lookup returns CDR1 MDHEN and CDR2 SYDVKM. The CDR3 is 11 residues long. For the CDR3, the DNA is TGTGCCAGCCGCTACAGGGGGCCACAGTTCTTC. This codes for CASRYRGPQFF.

This clonotype has more than one count but fewer than ten. V is TRBV29-1 and J is TRBJ2-7; 7 nucleotides align to TRBD1. Germline V CDR1 and CDR2: SQVTM, ANQGSEA. The trim removed 4 bases at V and 2 bases at J, leaving 5 bases unmatched. The CDR3 extends over 13 amino acids. Here the CDR3 DNA reads TGCAGCGTTGCGGACAGGTTGGCCTACGAGCAGTACTTC. It codes for CSVADRLAYEQYF.

This chain links TRBV7-2 with TRBJ2-1; D unresolved. V dropped 5 bases and J dropped 5 bases, with 7 bases sitting between them. The CDR3 is 12 residues long. From germline, CDR1 is SGHTA and CDR2 FQGNSA. The CDR3 bases are TGTGCCAGCAGCCCCTATAACAATGAGCAGTTCTTC. Its translation is CASSPYNNEQFF.

V and J are TRBV25-1 and TRBJ1-2; tentative D call: TRBD1 (5 bases). Trimming took 1 base from V and 7 from J, leaving 13 bases between them. CDR1 is MGHDK, CDR2 SYGVNS, per germline. This CDR3 has 14 residues. The CDR3 loop reads CASSEFGRDSGYTF. The DNA for the CDR3 is TGTGCCAGCAGTGAATTCGGCAGGGACTCTGGCTACACCTTC.

The rearrangement links TRBV7-2 to TRBJ2-1; 10 bases fit TRBD1. From germline, CDR1 is SGHTA and CDR2 FQGNSA. The CDR3 contains 15 residues. V lost 1 base and J lost 8; bases outside the gene matches: 5. This CDR3 reads CASSLVTGTGDEQFF. The CDR3 DNA is TGTGCCAGCAGCTTAGTGACCGGGACAGGGGATGAGCAGTTCTTC.

This clonotype was detected a few times. This chain joins TRBV7-2 and TRBJ1-5; maybe TRBD1 (6 bases). The V gene's germline CDR1 is SGHTA and CDR2 FQGNSA. CDR3 length: 14 amino acids. V was clipped by 5 bases and J by 8 bases, with 16 bases between them. The CDR3 bases are TGTGCCAGCAGCGTGGACAGATCCTATGAGCCCCAGCATTTT. Protein: CASSVDRSYEPQHF.

This chain uses TRBV7-3 with TRBJ1-1; D unclear. The CDR3 consists of 14 residues. The germline CDR1 and CDR2 sequences are SGHTA and FQGTGA. Trimming removed 5 bases at V and 6 bases at J, with 16 bases between. The chain's CDR3 is CASSETALSAEAFF. The CDR3 nucleotides are TGTGCCAGCAGCGAAACAGCCCTGAGTGCTGAAGCTTTCTTT. The variable domain in full, completed from reference TRBV7-3 and TRBJ1-1, reads GAGVSQTPSNKVTEKGKYVELRCDPISGHTALYWYRQSLGQGPEFLIYFQGTGAADDSGLPNDRFFAVRPEGSVSTLKIQRTERGDSAVYLCASSETALSAEAFFGQGTRLTVV.

This clonotype has only a few counts. CDR3 amino acids: CASSSAGGGNTEAFF. For the CDR3, the DNA is TGTGCCAGCAGTTCCGCCGGGGGAGGGAACACTGAAGCTTTCTTT. The chain links TRBV28 to TRBJ1-1; D may be TRBD1 (5 bases). V lost 4 bases to trimming and J lost 1 base, with 13 bases between them. The CDR3 length is 15 residues. CDR1 and CDR2 from the germline V gene are MDHEN and SYDVKM.